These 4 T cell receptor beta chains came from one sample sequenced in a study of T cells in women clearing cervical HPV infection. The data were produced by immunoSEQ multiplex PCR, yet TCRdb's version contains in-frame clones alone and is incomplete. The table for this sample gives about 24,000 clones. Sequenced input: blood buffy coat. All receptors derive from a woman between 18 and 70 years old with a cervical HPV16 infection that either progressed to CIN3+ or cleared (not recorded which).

This CDR3 reads CASSENPGSSEQYF. The covered CDR3 bases are TGTGCCAGCAGTGAAAACCCAGGGTCGAGCGAG. The rearrangement links TRBV2 to TRBJ2-7, with a weak D call TRBD1 (5 bases). The read gets to within 3 residues of the CDR3 end, and the germline J gene fills in the rest. CDR1 and CDR2 (germline): SNHLY, FYNNEI. The V end was cut by 2 bases, the J end by 6 bases, with 14 bases between. There are 14 residues in the CDR3. Using reference TRBV2 and TRBJ2-7 for the parts outside the CDR3, the full variable domain is EPEVTQTPSHQVTQMGQEVILRCVPISNHLYFYWYRQILGQKVEFLVSFYNNEISEKSEIFDDQFSVERPDGSNFTLKIRSTKLEDSAMYFCASSENPGSSEQYFGPGTRLTVT.

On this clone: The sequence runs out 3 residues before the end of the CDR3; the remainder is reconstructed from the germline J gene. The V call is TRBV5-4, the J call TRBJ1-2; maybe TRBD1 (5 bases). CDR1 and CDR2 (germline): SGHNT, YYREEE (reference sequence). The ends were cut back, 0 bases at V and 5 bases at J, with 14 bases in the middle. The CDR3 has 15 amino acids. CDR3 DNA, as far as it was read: TGTGCCAGCAGCTTGGCGAGGGGTGCCATTTATGGC. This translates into CASSLARGAIYG. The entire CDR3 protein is CASSLARGAIYGYTF.

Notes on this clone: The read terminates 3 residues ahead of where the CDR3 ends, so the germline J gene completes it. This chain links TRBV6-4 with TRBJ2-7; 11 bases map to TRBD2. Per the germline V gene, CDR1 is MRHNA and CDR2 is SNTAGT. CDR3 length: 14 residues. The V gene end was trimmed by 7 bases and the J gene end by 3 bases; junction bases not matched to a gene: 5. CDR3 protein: CASTIGTSGYEQYF. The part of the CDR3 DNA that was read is TGTGCCAGCACCATCGGGACTAGCGGCTACGAG.

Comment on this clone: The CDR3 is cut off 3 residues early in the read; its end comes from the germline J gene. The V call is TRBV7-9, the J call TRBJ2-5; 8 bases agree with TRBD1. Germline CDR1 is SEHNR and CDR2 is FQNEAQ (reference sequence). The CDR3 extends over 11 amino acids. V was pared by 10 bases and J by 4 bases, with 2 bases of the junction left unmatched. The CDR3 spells CATDRGETQYF. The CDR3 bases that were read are TGTGCCACAGACAGGGGAGAGACC.